Below are 16 T cell receptor beta chains sequenced from a single sample in a study of T cells in Graves' hyperthyroidism and ophthalmopathy. Amplification yielded TCR beta CDR3 regions, with RNA transcripts as the source. HTBI primers drove first-round RT-PCR of the TCR CDR3. TCRdb analysed the multiplex PCR reads with MiXCR anew, one entry per CDR3 protein. In the table there are around 440,000 distinct CDR3 sequences, around a sixth of which are singletons. The sample taken for sequencing was blood. All receptors derive from a woman aged 18-30 years with Graves' hyperthyroidism.

This clonotype was recorded many times. For the CDR3, the DNA is TGTGCTAGTGGTTTGACCTCGGCGGCTAGCGTACCCTCCTACGAGCAGTACTTC. Translation: CASGLTSAASVPSYEQYF. The chain recombines TRBV12-5 with TRBJ2-7, with a possible D match to TRBD2 (6 bases). The germline V and J ends were trimmed by 2 bases and 0 bases, with 20 bases remaining between them. The CDR3 sequence is 18 residues long. CDR1 and CDR2 from the germline V gene are LGHNT and FRNRAP.

This clonotype was found many times. The chain has TRBV20-1 and TRBJ2-1; 7 positions match TRBD2. The CDR3 sequence is 12 residues long. The germline V gene encodes CDR1 DFQATT and CDR2 SNEGSKA (reference sequence). With V trimmed by 2 bases and J by 8 bases, 3 bases remained unmatched. This chain's CDR3 is CSARLAADEQFF. The CDR3 bases are TGCAGTGCTAGACTAGCGGCGGATGAGCAGTTCTTC.

This clonotype occurred many times. The gene calls are TRBV5-5 and TRBJ2-2; 9 bases fit TRBD2. CDR3 length: 17 residues. Per the germline V gene, CDR1 is SGHKS and CDR2 is YYEKEE (reference sequence). V was pared by 0 bases and J by 7 bases, with 10 bases of the junction left unmatched. The CDR3 protein is CASSLDMSQRGDGELFF. Written as DNA, the CDR3 is TGTGCCAGCAGCTTGGATATGAGCCAGCGGGGGGACGGGGAGCTGTTTTTT.

This clonotype came up many times. J is TRBJ2-7 and V is TRBV28; D is uncertain. CDR3 length: 13 amino acids. CDR1 and CDR2 from the germline V gene are MDHEN and SYDVKM. V was clipped by 6 bases and J by 7 bases, with 16 bases between them. CDR3 protein: CASSFLKGPEQYF. DNA for the CDR3: TGTGCCAGCAGCTTCTTAAAGGGCCCGGAGCAGTACTTC.

This clonotype was observed many times. The rearrangement uses TRBV2 and TRBJ2-1, with D uncertain. Trimming took off 6 bases at V and 4 bases at J, with 10 bases between the two ends. CDR1 is SNHLY, CDR2 FYNNEI, per germline. The CDR3 totals 13 residues. CDR3 sequence: CASSPRSYNEQFF. The CDR3 DNA sequence: TGTGCCAGCAGCCCCAGATCTTACAATGAGCAGTTCTTC. Full variable domain (outside the CDR3, taken from reference TRBV2 and TRBJ2-1): EPEVTQTPSHQVTQMGQEVILRCVPISNHLYFYWYRQILGQKVEFLVSFYNNEISEKSEIFDDQFSVERPDGSNFTLKIRSTKLEDSAMYFCASSPRSYNEQFFGPGTRLTVL.

This clonotype was counted many times. The CDR3 nucleotides read TGTGCCAGCAGTGAATTTCGGTTACCGAAGGATGAGCAGTTCTTC. Encoded protein: CASSEFRLPKDEQFF. The rearrangement uses TRBV6-1 and TRBJ2-1; D unresolved. The CDR3 spans 15 residues. With 2 bases removed from V and 8 bases from J, the gap between germline ends came to 16 bases. In germline, CDR1 is MNHNS, CDR2 SASEGT.

This clonotype was counted only a few times. The rearrangement links TRBV5-4 to TRBJ1-4; maybe TRBD1 (5 bases). The CDR3 length is 16 residues. In germline, CDR1 is SGHNT, CDR2 YYREEE (reference sequence). With 0 bases removed from V and 3 bases from J, the gap between germline ends came to 12 bases. CDR3 protein: CASSLARAGANEKLFF. CDR3 nucleotide sequence: TGTGCCAGCAGCTTGGCCAGGGCCGGGGCTAATGAAAAACTGTTTTTT.

The chain employs TRBV19 and TRBJ2-1; 13 positions match TRBD2. V lost 3 bases and J lost 0; bases outside the gene matches: 5. The CDR3 covers 18 residues. Germline CDR1 and CDR2: LNHDA and SQIVND (reference sequence). For the CDR3, the DNA is TGTGCCAGTAGTATGGGGACTAGCGGGGCCAGCTCCTACAATGAGCAGTTCTTC. Translation: CASSMGTSGASSYNEQFF.

The genes are TRBV9 and TRBJ2-7; no clear D. This CDR3 has 14 amino acids. The germline V gene encodes CDR1 SGDLS and CDR2 YYNGEE. V dropped 3 bases and J dropped 2 bases, with 12 bases sitting between them. The CDR3 sequence: CASSEAGSAYEQYF. The CDR3 nucleotides are TGTGCCAGCAGCGAGGCCGGGTCCGCCTACGAGCAGTACTTC.

This clonotype was counted ten times or more. The chain joins TRBV20-1 to TRBJ1-2; D not certain. V was shortened by 0 bases and J by 4 bases, with 15 bases between the two germline ends. Per the germline V gene, CDR1 is DFQATT and CDR2 is SNEGSKA (reference sequence). CDR3 length: 15 amino acids. The CDR3 region is CSARDLMGRGYGYTF. As DNA, the CDR3 is TGCAGTGCTAGAGATCTAATGGGGAGAGGCTATGGCTACACCTTC.

This sequence joins TRBV29-1 and TRBJ1-2; 9 positions match TRBD1. Trimming removed 6 bases from V and 11 bases from J; junction bases left unmatched: 10. Germline V gene data show CDR1 as SQVTM and CDR2 as ANQGSEA. CDR3 size: 12 residues. The CDR3 nucleotides read TGCAGCGTAGATCCTGGGACAGGGTTTTACACCTTC. Encoded protein: CSVDPGTGFYTF. Variable domain in full (rest from reference TRBV29-1 and TRBJ1-2): SAVISQKPSRDICQRGTSLTIQCQVDSQVTMMFWYRQQPGQSLTLIATANQGSEATYESGFVIDKFPISRPNLTFSTLTVSNMSPEDSSIYLCSVDPGTGFYTFGSGTRLTVV.

The chain recombines TRBV12-3 or TRBV12-4 with TRBJ2-1, with 7 bases identical to TRBD1. J was trimmed by 14 bases and V by 6 bases; bases with no gene match: 13. The CDR3 runs to 13 residues. This CDR3 is CASRSYQGEMEFF. The CDR3 DNA follows: TGTGCCAGCAGATCCTACCAGGGGGAGATGGAGTTCTTC.

This clonotype has a count of ten or more. CDR3 DNA sequence: TGTGCCAGCAGCCACAAGGGGCCCCGACTAGCGGGAGGGCCAAGAGATACGCAGTATTTT. Its protein product is CASSHKGPRLAGGPRDTQYF. The rearrangement uses TRBV3-1 and TRBJ2-3; 14 nucleotides line up with TRBD2. The germline gives CDR1 LGHDT, CDR2 YNNKEL (reference sequence). The CDR3 length is 20 residues. The J segment lost 5 bases and the V segment lost 3 bases, leaving 16 bases of the junction unmatched.

The rearrangement links TRBV3-1 to TRBJ2-5, with D possibly matching TRBD2 (5 bases). Trimming took 5 bases from V and 2 from J, leaving 15 bases between them. This CDR3 is 15 amino acids long. The V gene's germline CDR1 is LGHDT and CDR2 YNNKEL (reference sequence). The CDR3 sequence is CASSSTPRGQETQYF. The CDR3 DNA reads TGTGCCAGCAGCTCCACCCCACGAGGGCAAGAGACCCAGTACTTC.

This clonotype was counted at least ten times. This rearrangement joins TRBV27 to TRBJ1-5, with 10 bases that match TRBD1. Losses at the gene ends were 6 bases for V and 5 bases for J; bases not matched to a gene: 10. CDR3 length: 16 residues. Per the germline V gene, CDR1 is MNHEY and CDR2 is SMNVEV (reference sequence). CDR3 nucleotide sequence: TGTGCCAGCAGCCTAGTCGGGGGACAGGGGTATCAGCCCCAGCATTTT. This translates into CASSLVGGQGYQPQHF.

This clonotype was observed many times. This sequence joins TRBV15 and TRBJ2-5; 8 bases map to TRBD1. CDR1 is LNHNV, CDR2 YYDKDF, per germline (reference sequence). The V segment lost 1 base and the J segment 4 bases; nucleotides outside the gene matches: 2. The CDR3 contains 14 residues. The CDR3 DNA follows: TGTGCCACCAGCAGAGGCAGGGGGCTAGAGACCCAGTACTTC. Residues: CATSRGRGLETQYF.